The 5 T cell receptor beta chains below all came from one sample that was sequenced in a study of tumor-infiltrating lymphocytes in primary liver carcinoma. Unsorted bulk tissue, roughly 20-34 mg of it, served as the source for co-extraction of RNA and DNA. TCR beta cDNA came from roughly 0.45 ug total RNA, primed with a constant-region primer. Three nested multiplex PCR rounds of slightly modified ARM-PCR generated TCR beta libraries. PCR rounds one and two used TRBV1-TRBV30 forward primers with a C-beta reverse primer for roughly 10 cycles each. TCRdb processed the multiplex PCR reads anew with MiXCR; each CDR3 protein has one entry. The table includes 45,000 to 55,000 distinct CDR3 sequences, roughly 77% detected once. The sequenced sample consisted of liver tumor tissue from sampling region 2. Subset defined: tumor region T2, inferior pole. These receptors were taken from a man aged 35-49 years with primary liver carcinoma and hepatitis B virus infection.

V usage is TRBV12-3 or TRBV12-4 and J usage is TRBJ2-7; D is undetermined. Trimming took 5 bases from V and 7 from J, leaving 12 bases between them. The CDR3 consists of 12 residues. This chain's CDR3 is CASSPNREEQYF. CDR3 DNA: TGTGCCAGCAGTCCTAACAGAGAAGAGCAGTACTTC.

This clonotype came up once. Mismatch with germline at one junction end may stem from a read error. The chain is built from TRBV6-1 and TRBJ2-4, with D possibly matching TRBD2 (5 bases). Germline assignment: CDR1 MNHNS and CDR2 SASEGT. CDR3 length: 15 residues. The CDR3 nucleotides read TGTGCCTGCAGTGAAGAGTTGATGCTAGCCCACATTCAATACTTC. Its protein product is CACSEELMLAHIQYF.

In its sample, this clonotype was seen once. The V gene is TRBV7-9, the J gene TRBJ2-7; D gene ambiguous. Germline V lookup: CDR1 SEHNR, CDR2 FQNEAQ (reference sequence). The CDR3 is made up of 12 amino acids. CDR3 loop: CVSSLGVNVQYF. The DNA for the CDR3 is TGTGTCAGTAGCTTAGGAGTAAACGTGCAGTACTTC.

Of note for this clonotype: Likely a read error: the CDR3 ends without its conserved phenylalanine or tryptophan. The chain recombines TRBV5-1 with TRBJ2-7, with a tentative D call TRBD2 (5 bases). CDR1 is SGHRS, CDR2 YFSETQ, per germline. V was clipped by 4 bases and J by 3 bases, with 14 bases between them. The CDR3 length is 14 residues. CDR3 residues: CASSATGSNYEQYL. The CDR3 coding sequence is TGCGCCAGCAGCGCCACGGGGAGTAACTACGAGCAGTACTTG.

About this clonotype: The limits of the CDR3 on the DNA are not certain, so only TCRdb's listed CDR3 is given. The rearrangement uses TRBV6-1 and TRBJ2-2; whether TRBD2, the table's D call, matches the DNA was not checked. Germline-derived CDR1 and CDR2 are MNHNS and SASEGT. The CDR3 spans 16 amino acids, including both terminal residues. The CDR3 here is CASRKLVGGGTGELFF.